This T cell receptor beta chain was identified during a study of CD8+ T cells in alopecia areata. RNA was extracted and reverse transcribed into cDNA as the sequencing template. Method: immunoSEQ multiplex PCR; TCRdb's copy keeps in-frame clones and lacks some. In the table there are about 190,000 clones, about 60% of which are singletons. Germline-derived CDR1 and CDR2 are MNHEY and SVGAGI. Trimming took 0 bases from V and 5 from J, leaving 10 bases between them. CDR3 length: 14 amino acids. Stated treatment: oral pan-JAK inhibitor, 5-10 mg twice daily. This clone was observed once. Sequences were derived from CD4+ T cells sorted from blood, sampled at week 4, from a patient treated with tofacitinib. The gene calls are TRBV6-5 and TRBJ1-1, with a possible D match to TRBD1 (6 bases). The clonotype originates from a human donor with alopecia areata. CDR3 DNA sequence: TGTGCCAGCAGTTACTCCGGGACAAAGACTGAAGCTTTCTTT. Protein product: CASSYSGTKTEAFF.